This TCR beta chain is from a study of metastatic and nonmetastatic thyroid tumors. Study summary: The comparison covered peripheral blood and tumor or nodule tissue in malignant and benign thyroid patients.

The V gene's germline CDR1 is SGHDT and CDR2 YYEEEE. Trimming stripped 2 bases from V and 6 bases from J, with 12 bases between. This CDR3 spans 14 amino acids. The sample holds a few counts of this clone. What it binds is unknown. All patients were untreated before thyroid surgery. In the study's own analysis: Across clinicopathological groups, CDR3 differences served as the basis for building a distant-metastasis classifier for papillary thyroid cancer. TCRdb reanalyzed the PCR reads via MiXCR. The V and J calls come from TCRdb's annotation, not from the publication. This table holds tens of thousands of clones, about 12% found once. Whole-study results and caveats: Benign nodules were reported to have significantly lower TCR beta diversity than malignant thyroid tumors, in blood and tumor.

The sequence came from a female donor with papillary thyroid cancer or a benign thyroid nodule (not recorded which). Some clones in this sample may be carry-over from other donors' samples. This chain uses TRBV5-6 with TRBJ1-5; no definite D call. Material for sequencing was blood. Here the CDR3 reads CASSLWGGSQPQHF. CDR3 nucleotide sequence: TGTGCCAGCAGCTTATGGGGTGGTAGTCAGCCCCAGCATTTT.